Listed below are T cell receptor beta chains from one sample, sequenced in a study of OX40 agonist ivuxolimab in advanced cancers. Measured with immunoSEQ multiplex PCR; TCRdb has only the in-frame clones, and not every one. The sample includes roughly 71,000 clones, 85% of them seen just once. Sequenced here: CD4+ or CD8+ T cells sorted from blood, sampled in a trial of the OX40 agonist ivuxolimab. The origin of the receptors is an adult with an advanced solid tumor such as melanoma, head and neck, liver or kidney cancer. Each CDR3 is given with its conserved first and last residue. D genes are given only for firm matches. Size values are once, few and many counts, or a class for expanded clones, and some rows have none.

clone size: NA
D gene: NA
J gene: TRBJ2-5
V gene: TRBV7-7
CDR3 protein: CASSGTGAGETQYF
CDR3 DNA: TGTGCCAGCAGCGGGACCGGCGCGGGAGAGACCCAGTACTTC

clone size: NA
D gene: NA
J gene: TRBJ1-5
V gene: TRBV4-1
CDR3 protein: CASSHFFSRKGKDSNQPQHF
CDR3 DNA: TGCGCCAGCAGCCACTTTTTCTCACGGAAGGGTAAGGATAGCAATCAGCCCCAGCATTTT

clone size: NA
D gene: NA
J gene: TRBJ2-5
V gene: TRBV7-7
CDR3 protein: CASSLGHMETQYF
CDR3 DNA: TGTGCTAGCAGCTTGGGACATATGGAGACCCAGTACTTC

clone size: NA
D gene: NA
J gene: TRBJ2-1
V gene: TRBV7-9
CDR3 protein: CASSLGGASYNEQFF
CDR3 DNA: TGTGCCAGCAGCTTAGGAGGGGCCTCCTACAATGAGCAGTTCTTC

clone size: NA
D gene: TRBD1
J gene: TRBJ1-2
V gene: TRBV5-6
CDR3 protein: CASTRGAGGLNYGYTF
CDR3 DNA: TGTGCCAGCACCAGGGGGGCAGGGGGCCTTAACTATGGCTACACCTTC

clone size: NA
D gene: NA
J gene: TRBJ2-1
V gene: TRBV30
CDR3 protein: CAWSGAFGGRTYNEQFF
CDR3 DNA: TGTGCCTGGAGTGGGGCCTTCGGAGGGAGAACCTACAATGAGCAGTTCTTC

clone size: NA
D gene: NA
J gene: TRBJ2-6
V gene: TRBV9
CDR3 protein: CASSGDGSGANVLTF
CDR3 DNA: TGTGCCAGCAGCGGCGACGGCTCTGGGGCCAACGTCCTGACTTTC

clone size: NA
D gene: TRBD1
J gene: TRBJ2-2
V gene: TRBV5-1
CDR3 protein: CASSLMGTANTGELFF
CDR3 DNA: TGCGCCAGCAGCTTAATGGGGACAGCGAACACCGGGGAGCTGTTTTTT

clone size: NA
D gene: NA
J gene: TRBJ2-6
V gene: TRBV4-2
CDR3 protein: CASSPRASGANVLTF
CDR3 DNA: TGTGCCAGCAGCCCTCGGGCCTCTGGGGCCAACGTCCTGACTTTC

clone size: NA
D gene: NA
J gene: TRBJ2-2
V gene: TRBV7-9
CDR3 protein: CASSFVTSGTKNTGELFF
CDR3 DNA: TGTGCCAGCAGCTTCGTCACCTCCGGGACAAAGAACACCGGGGAGCTGTTTTTT

clone size: NA
D gene: TRBD1
J gene: TRBJ2-7
V gene: TRBV5-3
CDR3 protein: CARSLWGQGQGGEQYF
CDR3 DNA: TGTGCCAGAAGCTTATGGGGACAGGGACAGGGCGGCGAGCAGTACTTC

clone size: NA
D gene: TRBD1
J gene: TRBJ1-2
V gene: TRBV5-1
CDR3 protein: CASSLYSQGLYGYTF
CDR3 DNA: TGCGCCAGCAGCTTGTATTCACAGGGGCTCTATGGCTACACCTTC

clone size: NA
D gene: TRBD1
J gene: TRBJ1-5
V gene: TRBV7-2
CDR3 protein: CASSLVSGTGGGQPQHF
CDR3 DNA: TGTGCCAGCAGCTTAGTCAGCGGGACAGGGGGAGGTCAGCCCCAGCATTTT

clone size: NA
D gene: TRBD2
J gene: TRBJ2-1
V gene: TRBV5-1
CDR3 protein: CASSLAGLAGGGEQFF
CDR3 DNA: TGCGCCAGCAGCTTAGCCGGGCTAGCGGGGGGCGGTGAGCAGTTCTTC

clone size: NA
D gene: NA
J gene: TRBJ2-7
V gene: TRBV6-5
CDR3 protein: CASSYSYSSYEQYF
CDR3 DNA: TGTGCCAGCAGTTACTCGTACTCCTCCTACGAGCAGTACTTC

clone size: NA
D gene: TRBD1
J gene: TRBJ2-7
V gene: TRBV6-5
CDR3 protein: CASSLRGGDRGYEQYF
CDR3 DNA: TGTGCCAGCAGTTTGAGGGGAGGGGACAGGGGTTACGAGCAGTACTTC

clone size: NA
D gene: NA
J gene: TRBJ2-5
V gene: TRBV5-1
CDR3 protein: CASSAQLGVPQETQYF
CDR3 DNA: TGCGCCAGCAGCGCACAGCTGGGGGTCCCCCAAGAGACCCAGTACTTC

clone size: NA
D gene: NA
J gene: TRBJ2-1
V gene: TRBV7-2
CDR3 protein: CASSLSPVRSYNEQFF
CDR3 DNA: TGTGCCAGCAGCTTATCTCCGGTCCGTTCCTACAATGAGCAGTTCTTC

clone size: NA
D gene: TRBD1
J gene: TRBJ1-1
V gene: TRBV10-2
CDR3 protein: CASSTQGADAFF
CDR3 DNA: TGCGCCAGCAGTACCCAGGGGGCAGACGCTTTCTTT

clone size: NA
D gene: NA
J gene: TRBJ1-2
V gene: TRBV5-1
CDR3 protein: CASSLGDGRYGYTF
CDR3 DNA: TGCGCCAGCAGCTTGGGGGACGGACGCTATGGCTACACCTTC

clone size: NA
D gene: TRBD2
J gene: TRBJ2-1
V gene: TRBV7-3
CDR3 protein: CASSHTTSLGNEQFF
CDR3 DNA: TGTGCCAGCAGCCACACGACTAGCTTAGGCAATGAGCAGTTCTTC

clone size: NA
D gene: TRBD1
J gene: TRBJ1-4
V gene: TRBV27
CDR3 protein: CASSPQGAGEKLFF
CDR3 DNA: TGTGCCAGCAGTCCACAGGGGGCAGGTGAAAAACTGTTTTTT

clone size: NA
D gene: TRBD2
J gene: TRBJ2-7
V gene: TRBV7-9
CDR3 protein: CASSTSVYEQYF
CDR3 DNA: TGTGCCAGCAGCACTAGCGTCTACGAGCAGTACTTC

clone size: NA
D gene: NA
J gene: TRBJ1-2
V gene: TRBV4-2
CDR3 protein: CASSQEGSYGYTF
CDR3 DNA: TGTGCCAGCAGCCAAGAGGGCAGCTATGGCTACACCTTC

clone size: NA
D gene: NA
J gene: TRBJ1-2
V gene: TRBV7-2
CDR3 protein: CASSLVGYGYTF
CDR3 DNA: TGTGCCAGCAGCTTAGTCGGCTATGGCTACACCTTC

clone size: once
D gene: NA
J gene: TRBJ2-6
V gene: TRBV5-1
CDR3 protein: CASSLNRAYGANVLTF
CDR3 DNA: TGCGCCAGCAGCCTGAACAGGGCGTATGGGGCCAACGTCCTGACTTTC

clone size: NA
D gene: TRBD2
J gene: TRBJ2-1
V gene: TRBV5-4
CDR3 protein: CASSPTSGDNEQFF
CDR3 DNA: TGTGCCAGCAGCCCGACTAGCGGGGATAATGAGCAGTTCTTC

clone size: NA
D gene: NA
J gene: TRBJ1-1
V gene: TRBV7-9
CDR3 protein: CASSLARPINTEAFF
CDR3 DNA: TGTGCCAGCAGCTTAGCCAGGCCGATAAACACTGAAGCTTTCTTT

clone size: NA
D gene: NA
J gene: TRBJ2-5
V gene: TRBV11-2
CDR3 protein: CASSLRQVQETQYF
CDR3 DNA: TGTGCCAGCAGCTTAAGACAGGTTCAAGAGACCCAGTACTTC

clone size: few
D gene: TRBD2
J gene: TRBJ2-3
V gene: TRBV27
CDR3 protein: CASKVLAGGTDTQYF
CDR3 DNA: TGTGCCAGCAAGGTGCTAGCGGGGGGTACAGATACGCAGTATTTT

clone size: NA
D gene: NA
J gene: TRBJ2-7
V gene: TRBV7-9
CDR3 protein: CASSLSPDAYEQYF
CDR3 DNA: TGTGCCAGCAGCTTATCTCCGGACGCCTACGAGCAGTACTTC

clone size: once
D gene: TRBD2
J gene: TRBJ2-7
V gene: TRBV5-1
CDR3 protein: CASSQLAGSSYEQYF
CDR3 DNA: TGCGCCAGCAGCCAACTAGCGGGGTCCTCCTACGAGCAGTACTTC

clone size: NA
D gene: NA
J gene: TRBJ1-1
V gene: TRBV6-1
CDR3 protein: CASSDWSGSTEAFF
CDR3 DNA: TGTGCCAGCAGTGATTGGTCGGGTAGCACTGAAGCTTTCTTT

clone size: NA
D gene: NA
J gene: TRBJ1-2
V gene: TRBV5-1
CDR3 protein: CASTSFATGPGNGYTF
CDR3 DNA: TGCGCCAGCACCTCATTTGCTACAGGCCCTGGGAATGGCTACACCTTC

clone size: NA
D gene: NA
J gene: TRBJ2-6
V gene: TRBV7-6
CDR3 protein: CASSLRQAGANVLTF
CDR3 DNA: TGTGCCAGCAGCTTACGGCAGGCTGGGGCCAACGTCCTGACTTTC

clone size: NA
D gene: NA
J gene: TRBJ1-2
V gene: TRBV6-5
CDR3 protein: CASSYSGARVGGYTF
CDR3 DNA: TGTGCCAGCAGTTACTCAGGGGCGCGAGTTGGCGGCTACACCTTC

clone size: NA
D gene: TRBD1
J gene: TRBJ1-3
V gene: TRBV6-1
CDR3 protein: CASSEQGVGNTIYF
CDR3 DNA: TGTGCCAGCAGTGAACAGGGGGTTGGAAACACCATATATTTT

clone size: NA
D gene: NA
J gene: TRBJ1-2
V gene: TRBV2
CDR3 protein: CASSELGGGYGYTF
CDR3 DNA: TGTGCCAGCAGTGAATTGGGGGGTGGCTATGGCTACACCTTC

clone size: NA
D gene: TRBD2
J gene: TRBJ2-1
V gene: TRBV5-4
CDR3 protein: CASSPPTSGGYNEQFF
CDR3 DNA: TGTGCCAGCAGCCCACCGACTAGCGGGGGTTACAATGAGCAGTTCTTC

clone size: NA
D gene: TRBD1
J gene: TRBJ2-5
V gene: TRBV11-1
CDR3 protein: CASSARTGGVETQYF
CDR3 DNA: TGTGCCAGCAGCGCCCGGACAGGGGGCGTGGAGACCCAGTACTTC

clone size: NA
D gene: NA
J gene: TRBJ1-4
V gene: TRBV6-1
CDR3 protein: CASSDPDRRRDEKLFF
CDR3 DNA: TGTGCCAGCAGTGACCCCGACAGGAGAAGGGACGAAAAACTGTTTTTT

clone size: once
D gene: NA
J gene: TRBJ1-5
V gene: TRBV5-4
CDR3 protein: CASSLGGPGGLGPQHF
CDR3 DNA: TGTGCCAGCAGCTTGGGGGGCCCGGGGGGTTTAGGGCCCCAGCATTTT

clone size: NA
D gene: TRBD2
J gene: TRBJ2-7
V gene: TRBV7-9
CDR3 protein: CASSSGTSGGYEQYF
CDR3 DNA: TGTGCCAGCAGCTCCGGGACTAGCGGGGGCTACGAGCAGTACTTC

clone size: NA
D gene: NA
J gene: TRBJ2-7
V gene: TRBV11-3
CDR3 protein: CASSLDGGGSSYEQYF
CDR3 DNA: TGTGCCAGCAGCTTGGATGGGGGAGGAAGCTCCTACGAGCAGTACTTC

clone size: NA
D gene: NA
J gene: TRBJ2-5
V gene: TRBV7-2
CDR3 protein: CASTLADPNSGTQYF
CDR3 DNA: TGTGCCAGCACCTTGGCGGACCCTAACTCCGGGACCCAGTACTTC

clone size: NA
D gene: NA
J gene: TRBJ1-1
V gene: TRBV20-1
CDR3 protein: CSARILGEAFF
CDR3 DNA: TGCAGTGCTAGGATTCTGGGGGAAGCTTTCTTT

clone size: NA
D gene: TRBD1
J gene: TRBJ2-2
V gene: TRBV19
CDR3 protein: CASRWGQGRSGELFF
CDR3 DNA: TGTGCCAGTAGATGGGGACAGGGGAGATCCGGGGAGCTGTTTTTT

clone size: few
D gene: TRBD1
J gene: TRBJ1-6
V gene: TRBV6-1
CDR3 protein: CASSEIPATGGVGSPLHF
CDR3 DNA: TGTGCCAGCAGTGAAATCCCCGCTACAGGGGGCGTTGGGTCACCCCTCCACTTT

clone size: few
D gene: NA
J gene: TRBJ2-5
V gene: TRBV7-2
CDR3 protein: CASSLGQVAGQETQYF
CDR3 DNA: TGTGCCAGCAGCTTAGGGCAGGTAGCAGGCCAAGAGACCCAGTACTTC